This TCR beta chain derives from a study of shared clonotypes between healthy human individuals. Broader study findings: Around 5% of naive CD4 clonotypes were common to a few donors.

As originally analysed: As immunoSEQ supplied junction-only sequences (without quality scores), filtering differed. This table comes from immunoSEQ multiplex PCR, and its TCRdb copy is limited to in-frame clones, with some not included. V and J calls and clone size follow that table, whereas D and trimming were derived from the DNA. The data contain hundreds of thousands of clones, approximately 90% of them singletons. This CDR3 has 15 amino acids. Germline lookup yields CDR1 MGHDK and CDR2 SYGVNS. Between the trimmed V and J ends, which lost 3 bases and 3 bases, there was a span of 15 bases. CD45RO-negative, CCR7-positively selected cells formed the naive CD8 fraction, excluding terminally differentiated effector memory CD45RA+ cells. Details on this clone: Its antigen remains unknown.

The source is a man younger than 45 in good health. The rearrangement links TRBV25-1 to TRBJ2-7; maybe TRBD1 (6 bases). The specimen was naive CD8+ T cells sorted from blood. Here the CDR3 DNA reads TGTGCCAGCAGTGACGGGACACCGAGGGTCTACGAGCAGTACTTC. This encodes CASSDGTPRVYEQYF.